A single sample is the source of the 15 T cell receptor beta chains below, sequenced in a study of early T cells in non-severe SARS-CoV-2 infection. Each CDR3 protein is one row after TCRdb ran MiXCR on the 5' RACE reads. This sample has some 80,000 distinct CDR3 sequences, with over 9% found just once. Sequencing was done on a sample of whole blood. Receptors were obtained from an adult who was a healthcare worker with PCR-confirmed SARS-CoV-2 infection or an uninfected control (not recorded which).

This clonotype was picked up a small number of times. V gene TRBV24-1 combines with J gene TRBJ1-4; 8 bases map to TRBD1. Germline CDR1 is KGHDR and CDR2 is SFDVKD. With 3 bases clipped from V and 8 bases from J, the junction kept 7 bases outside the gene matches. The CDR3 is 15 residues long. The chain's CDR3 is CATSDPTGAGEKLFF. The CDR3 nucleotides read TGTGCCACCAGTGATCCGACAGGGGCGGGGGAAAAACTGTTTTTT.

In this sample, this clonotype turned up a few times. The DNA of the CDR3 is TGTGCCATCAGGGACATCTCTAGCACAGATACGCAGTATTTT. Protein product: CAIRDISSTDTQYF. The chain links TRBV10-3 to TRBJ2-3; the D gene is possibly TRBD1 (5 bases). CDR3 length: 14 residues. V was clipped by 6 bases and J by 0 bases, with 10 bases between them. Germline V gene lookup returns CDR1 ENHRY and CDR2 SYGVKD.

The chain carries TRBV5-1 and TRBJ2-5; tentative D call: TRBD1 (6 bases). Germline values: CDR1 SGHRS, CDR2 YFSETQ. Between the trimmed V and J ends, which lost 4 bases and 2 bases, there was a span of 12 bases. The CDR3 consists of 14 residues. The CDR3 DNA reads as TGCGCCAGCAGCCTTACTGGACAGCAAGAGACCCAGTACTTC. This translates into CASSLTGQQETQYF.

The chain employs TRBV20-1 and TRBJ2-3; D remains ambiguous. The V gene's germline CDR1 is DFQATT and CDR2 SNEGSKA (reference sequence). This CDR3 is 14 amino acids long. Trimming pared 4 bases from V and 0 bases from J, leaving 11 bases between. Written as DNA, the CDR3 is TGCAGTGCTAAATACTCAAGTAGCACAGATACGCAGTATTTT. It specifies CSAKYSSSTDTQYF.

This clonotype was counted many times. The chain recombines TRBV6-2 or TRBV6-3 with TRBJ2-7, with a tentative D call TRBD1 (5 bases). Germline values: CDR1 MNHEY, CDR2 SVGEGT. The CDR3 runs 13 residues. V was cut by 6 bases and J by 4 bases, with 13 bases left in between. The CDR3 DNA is TGTGCCAGCAGCCTTGACGGACAATACGAGCAGTACTTC. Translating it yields CASSLDGQYEQYF.

CDR3 sequence (DNA): TGTGCCAGCAGCCAGGGACTAGCGGGGATTTCTGAGCAGTTCTTC. Amino acids: CASSQGLAGISEQFF. This rearrangement joins TRBV11-1 to TRBJ2-1; 13 nucleotides align to TRBD2. V gave up 5 bases and J gave up 9 bases; unmatched junction bases: 7. The CDR3 spans 15 residues. Germline V gene lookup returns CDR1 SGHAT and CDR2 FQDESV (reference sequence).

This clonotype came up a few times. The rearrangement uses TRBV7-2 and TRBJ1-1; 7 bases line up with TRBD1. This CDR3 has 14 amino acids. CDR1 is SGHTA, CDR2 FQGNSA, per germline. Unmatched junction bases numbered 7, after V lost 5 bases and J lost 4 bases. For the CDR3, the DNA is TGTGCCAGCAGCCCCCAGACAGGGACCACTGAAGCTTTCTTT. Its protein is CASSPQTGTTEAFF.

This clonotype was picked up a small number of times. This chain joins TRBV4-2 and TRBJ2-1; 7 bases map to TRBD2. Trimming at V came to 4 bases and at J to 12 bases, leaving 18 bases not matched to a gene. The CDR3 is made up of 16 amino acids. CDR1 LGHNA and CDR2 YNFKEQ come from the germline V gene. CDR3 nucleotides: TGTGCCAGCAGCCGCACCGAACGGGACTACACGATAGGGCAGTTCTTC. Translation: CASSRTERDYTIGQFF.

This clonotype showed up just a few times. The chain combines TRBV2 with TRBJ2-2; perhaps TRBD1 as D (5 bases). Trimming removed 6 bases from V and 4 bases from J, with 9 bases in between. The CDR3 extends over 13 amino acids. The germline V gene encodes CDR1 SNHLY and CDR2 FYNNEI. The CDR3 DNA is TGTGCCAGCAGGTACCAGGGCACCGGGGAGCTGTTTTTT. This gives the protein CASRYQGTGELFF.

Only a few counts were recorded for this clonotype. DNA for the CDR3: TGCAGCGTGGTCATAGCGGGAGGGCCGGGAGATACGCAGTATTTT. This sequence encodes CSVVIAGGPGDTQYF. The chain joins TRBV29-1 to TRBJ2-3, with TRBD2 matching 11 bases. The trim removed 6 bases at V and 5 bases at J, leaving 10 bases unmatched. This CDR3 region has 15 residues. In germline, CDR1 is SQVTM, CDR2 ANQGSEA.

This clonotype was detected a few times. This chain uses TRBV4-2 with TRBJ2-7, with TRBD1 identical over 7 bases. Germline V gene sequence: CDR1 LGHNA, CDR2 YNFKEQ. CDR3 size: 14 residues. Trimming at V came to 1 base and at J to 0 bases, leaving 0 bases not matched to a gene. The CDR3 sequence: CASSQGDSSYEQYF. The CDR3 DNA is TGTGCCAGCAGCCAAGGGGACAGCTCCTACGAGCAGTACTTC.

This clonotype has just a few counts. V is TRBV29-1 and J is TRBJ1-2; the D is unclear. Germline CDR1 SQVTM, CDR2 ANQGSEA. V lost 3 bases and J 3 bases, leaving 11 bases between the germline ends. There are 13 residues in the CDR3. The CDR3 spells CSVDGGSDYGYTF. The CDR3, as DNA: TGCAGCGTTGACGGTGGGTCTGACTATGGCTACACCTTC. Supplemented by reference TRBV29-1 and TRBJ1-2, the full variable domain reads SAVISQKPSRDICQRGTSLTIQCQVDSQVTMMFWYRQQPGQSLTLIATANQGSEATYESGFVIDKFPISRPNLTFSTLTVSNMSPEDSSIYLCSVDGGSDYGYTFGSGTRLTVV.

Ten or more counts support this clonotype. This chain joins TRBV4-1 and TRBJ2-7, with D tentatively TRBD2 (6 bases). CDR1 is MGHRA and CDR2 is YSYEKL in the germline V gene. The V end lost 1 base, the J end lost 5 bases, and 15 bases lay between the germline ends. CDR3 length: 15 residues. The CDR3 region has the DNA TGCGCCAGCAGCCAAGCGCCGGGACTTGGGAACGAGCAGTACTTC. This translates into CASSQAPGLGNEQYF.

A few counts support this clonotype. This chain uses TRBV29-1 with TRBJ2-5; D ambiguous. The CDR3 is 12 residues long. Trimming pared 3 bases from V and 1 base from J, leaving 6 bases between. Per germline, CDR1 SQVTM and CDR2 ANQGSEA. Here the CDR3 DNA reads TGCAGCGTTGACGAACCCCAAGAGACCCAGTACTTC. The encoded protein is CSVDEPQETQYF.

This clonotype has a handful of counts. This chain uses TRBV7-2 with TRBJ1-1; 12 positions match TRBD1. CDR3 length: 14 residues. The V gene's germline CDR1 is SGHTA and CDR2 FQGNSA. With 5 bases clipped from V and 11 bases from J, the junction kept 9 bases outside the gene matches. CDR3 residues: CASSPGDRGRRAFF. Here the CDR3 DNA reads TGTGCCAGCAGCCCGGGGGACAGGGGGCGCCGGGCTTTCTTT. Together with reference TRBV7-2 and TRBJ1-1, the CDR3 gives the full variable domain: GAGVSQSPSNKVTEKGKDVELRCDPISGHTALYWYRQSLGQGLEFLIYFQGNSAPDKSGLPSDRFSAERTGGSVSTLTIQRTQQEDSAVYLCASSPGDRGRRAFFGQGTRLTVV.